Listed below are T cell receptor beta chains from one sample, sequenced in a study of beta chain features in type 1 diabetes. The data were produced by immunoSEQ multiplex PCR, yet TCRdb's version contains in-frame clones alone and is incomplete. The sample records over 300,000 clones, around 7.6% being singletons. Specimen: central memory CD4+ T cells from blood. The receptors were gathered from a woman under 30 in good health. Each CDR3 is given with its conserved first and last residue. Fields, in order: J gene, CDR3 length, clone size, V gene, D gene, CDR3 DNA, CDR3 protein. D genes are given only for firm matches. Clone sizes are given selectively: once, few, many, or a class where the clone is expanded.

j_call: TRBJ1-1; cdr3_length: 15; clone_size: few; v_call: TRBV7-9; d_call: -; cdr3_nt: TGTGCCAGCAGCTTAGGTTGGCAGGATAACACTGAAGCTTTCTTT; cdr3_aa: CASSLGWQDNTEAFF
j_call: TRBJ2-7; cdr3_length: 13; clone_size: few; v_call: TRBV7-9; d_call: TRBD1; cdr3_nt: TGTGCCAGCAGGTCTACAGGGGACTACGAGCAGTACTTC; cdr3_aa: CASRSTGDYEQYF
j_call: TRBJ2-6; cdr3_length: 18; clone_size: few; v_call: TRBV7-3; d_call: -; cdr3_nt: TGTGCCAGCAGCTTAACTGGTAACCGAGGGTCTGGGGCCAACGTCCTGACTTTC; cdr3_aa: CASSLTGNRGSGANVLTF
j_call: TRBJ2-5; cdr3_length: 15; clone_size: many; v_call: TRBV7-2; d_call: TRBD2; cdr3_nt: TGTGCCAGCAGCTTAATGCTAGCGGGTCCGAAGACCCAGTACTTC; cdr3_aa: CASSLMLAGPKTQYF
j_call: TRBJ1-5; cdr3_length: 15; clone_size: few; v_call: TRBV7-2; d_call: -; cdr3_nt: TGTGCCAGCAGCTTCGTTTTAGGGGTCAATCAGCCCCAGCATTTT; cdr3_aa: CASSFVLGVNQPQHF
j_call: TRBJ1-1; cdr3_length: 16; clone_size: few; v_call: TRBV29-1; d_call: TRBD1; cdr3_nt: TGCAGCGTTGATGGGCAGGGGGCGCAGATGAACACTGAAGCTTTCTTT; cdr3_aa: CSVDGQGAQMNTEAFF
j_call: TRBJ2-3; cdr3_length: 15; clone_size: -; v_call: TRBV7-2; d_call: -; cdr3_nt: TGTGCCAGCAGCTTAGTAAGGGCTAGCACAGATACGCAGTATTTT; cdr3_aa: CASSLVRASTDTQYF
j_call: TRBJ2-3; cdr3_length: 16; clone_size: -; v_call: TRBV7-9; d_call: -; cdr3_nt: TGTGCCAGCAGCTATTCTAGCCGATATAGCACAGATACGCAGTATTTT; cdr3_aa: CASSYSSRYSTDTQYF
j_call: TRBJ1-2; cdr3_length: 14; clone_size: -; v_call: TRBV19; d_call: TRBD1; cdr3_nt: TGTGCCAGTAGGAAGACAGGGGTGAAGCGGGGCTACACCTTC; cdr3_aa: CASRKTGVKRGYTF
j_call: TRBJ2-3; cdr3_length: 15; clone_size: few; v_call: TRBV6-5; d_call: TRBD2; cdr3_nt: TGTGCCAGCTGCTACGGGAGGGCCTACACAGATACGCAGTATTTT; cdr3_aa: CASCYGRAYTDTQYF
j_call: TRBJ2-3; cdr3_length: 16; clone_size: few; v_call: TRBV5-4; d_call: TRBD2; cdr3_nt: TGTGCCAGCAGCTCTCGAGCGGGAATGATGGCAGATACGCAGTATTTT; cdr3_aa: CASSSRAGMMADTQYF
j_call: TRBJ1-5; cdr3_length: 17; clone_size: many; v_call: TRBV7-9; d_call: TRBD1; cdr3_nt: TGTGCCAGCAGCCCTGGACAGGGGACGGGAGGAAATCAGCCCCAGCATTTT; cdr3_aa: CASSPGQGTGGNQPQHF
j_call: TRBJ2-5; cdr3_length: 13; clone_size: -; v_call: TRBV5-1; d_call: TRBD1; cdr3_nt: TGCGCCAGCACCGCAGGGGGCGGAGAGACCCAGTACTTC; cdr3_aa: CASTAGGGETQYF
j_call: TRBJ2-6; cdr3_length: 19; clone_size: -; v_call: TRBV21-1; d_call: -; cdr3_nt: TGTGCCAGCAGCAAATGCAGAGACGTGAGGACCTCTTGGGCCAACGTCCTGACTTTC; cdr3_aa: CASSKCRDVRTSWANVLTF
j_call: TRBJ2-5; cdr3_length: 13; clone_size: few; v_call: TRBV12-1; d_call: -; cdr3_nt: TGTGCCAGCAGCCCTCGGACAGCAGAGACCCAGTACTTC; cdr3_aa: CASSPRTAETQYF
j_call: TRBJ2-3; cdr3_length: 16; clone_size: -; v_call: TRBV4-3; d_call: -; cdr3_nt: TGCGCCAGCAGCCAAGGGGGAGCGGCCCGCACAGATACGCAGTATTTT; cdr3_aa: CASSQGGAARTDTQYF
j_call: TRBJ2-7; cdr3_length: 12; clone_size: few; v_call: TRBV29-1; d_call: -; cdr3_nt: TGCAGCTGCTTGGGGAGCTCCTACGAGCAGTACTTC; cdr3_aa: CSCLGSSYEQYF
j_call: TRBJ2-7; cdr3_length: 16; clone_size: -; v_call: TRBV6-6; d_call: TRBD1; cdr3_nt: TGTGCCAGCAGTTTCCGGACAGGGCCGTTACACTACGAGCAGTACTTC; cdr3_aa: CASSFRTGPLHYEQYF
j_call: TRBJ2-2; cdr3_length: 13; clone_size: few; v_call: TRBV19; d_call: -; cdr3_nt: TGTGCCAGTACGCGTAGGGACCGCGGGGAGCTGTTTTTT; cdr3_aa: CASTRRDRGELFF
j_call: TRBJ1-1; cdr3_length: 13; clone_size: many; v_call: TRBV7-2; d_call: -; cdr3_nt: TGTGCCAGCAGCTTACGTGGGGGGAATGAAGCTTTCTTT; cdr3_aa: CASSLRGGNEAFF
j_call: TRBJ2-7; cdr3_length: 14; clone_size: few; v_call: TRBV7-9; d_call: TRBD2; cdr3_nt: TGTGCCAGCAGCGGGGAGGGGAGCTCCTACGAGCAGTACTTC; cdr3_aa: CASSGEGSSYEQYF
j_call: TRBJ2-2; cdr3_length: 18; clone_size: -; v_call: TRBV7-2; d_call: TRBD2; cdr3_nt: TGTGCCAGCAGCTTAGGGCCTAGCGGGAGCGCGAACACCGGGGAGCTGTTTTTT; cdr3_aa: CASSLGPSGSANTGELFF
j_call: TRBJ2-5; cdr3_length: 14; clone_size: few; v_call: TRBV6-1; d_call: TRBD1; cdr3_nt: TGTGCCAGCAGTGTCGGGACAGGTGTGGAGACCCAGTACTTC; cdr3_aa: CASSVGTGVETQYF
j_call: TRBJ1-5; cdr3_length: 14; clone_size: -; v_call: TRBV7-2; d_call: -; cdr3_nt: TGTGCCAGCAGCCTTAGCGCGGGGCAACAGCCCCAGCATTTT; cdr3_aa: CASSLSAGQQPQHF
j_call: TRBJ1-2; cdr3_length: 14; clone_size: few; v_call: TRBV5-6; d_call: -; cdr3_nt: TGTGCCAGCAGCTTCGTGACAGTTAGCTATGGCTACACCTTC; cdr3_aa: CASSFVTVSYGYTF
j_call: TRBJ1-2; cdr3_length: 18; clone_size: few; v_call: TRBV2; d_call: -; cdr3_nt: TGTGCCAGCAGAGGACCACTCGAAGCTGGACGCGAGAACTATGGCTACACCTTC; cdr3_aa: CASRGPLEAGRENYGYTF
j_call: TRBJ2-3; cdr3_length: 15; clone_size: many; v_call: TRBV7-2; d_call: TRBD1; cdr3_nt: TGTGCCAGCGGCAGGGGGCCCGAGGGCACAGATACGCAGTATTTT; cdr3_aa: CASGRGPEGTDTQYF
j_call: TRBJ2-5; cdr3_length: 14; clone_size: few; v_call: TRBV28; d_call: TRBD2; cdr3_nt: TGTGCCAGCAGTCCTGGACTAGATAAAGAGACCCAGTACTTC; cdr3_aa: CASSPGLDKETQYF